Listed below are T cell receptor beta chains from one sample, sequenced in a study of blood T cell repertoires in COVID-19. The data were produced by immunoSEQ multiplex PCR, yet TCRdb's version contains in-frame clones alone and is incomplete. This table holds approximately 65,000 clones, less than 95% found once. Input material: peripheral blood. Every receptor here comes from a man between 45 and 60 years old with COVID-19, enrolled during active disease. CDR3s include the opening cysteine and the closing phenylalanine or tryptophan. A D gene is named only where the DNA matches it firmly. A clone size is listed for some rows: how often the clone was seen (once, few, many), or a class if it is expanded.

d_gene,j_gene,v_gene,abundance,CDR3aa,CDR3nt
TRBD1,TRBJ1-1,TRBV4-1,few,CASRPGGPNTEAFF,TGCGCCAGCAGACCAGGGGGCCCGAACACTGAAGCTTTCTTT
-,TRBJ2-1,TRBV11-3,-,CASSLVQLGEQFF,TGTGCCAGCAGCTTAGTACAGCTTGGGGAGCAGTTCTTC
-,TRBJ2-5,TRBV5-1,-,CASSSDPGAGETQYF,TGCGCCAGCAGCTCGGACCCGGGAGCGGGTGAGACCCAGTACTTC
TRBD1,TRBJ2-7,TRBV4-3,-,CASSQHRGPYEQYF,TGCGCCAGCAGCCAACACAGGGGGCCCTACGAGCAGTACTTC
-,TRBJ2-5,TRBV7-6,few,CASSPEWVYGRGGRAAQETQYF,TGTGCCAGCAGCCCAGAGTGGGTTTACGGGAGAGGAGGTAGAGCTGCTCAAGAGACCCAGTACTTC
TRBD1,TRBJ1-2,TRBV27,-,CASRQAGQGGLLGYTF,TGTGCCAGCAGACAAGCTGGACAGGGAGGTCTTCTTGGCTACACCTTC
-,TRBJ2-1,TRBV5-1,-,CASSLGLDAYNEQFF,TGCGCCAGCAGCTTGGGACTAGATGCCTACAATGAGCAGTTCTTC
TRBD2,TRBJ2-2,TRBV3-1/TRBV3-2,-,CASSQASSGRGELFF,TGTGCCAGCAGCCAAGCGTCTAGCGGGAGGGGGGAGCTGTTTTTT
-,TRBJ2-3,TRBV6-6,-,CASSLSKDTQYF,TGTGCCAGCAGTCTGAGTAAAGATACGCAGTATTTT
-,TRBJ1-2,TRBV2,-,CASRDRNYGYTF,TGTGCCAGCAGAGACAGAAACTATGGCTACACCTTC
-,TRBJ1-2,TRBV6-5,-,CASMTQGGYYGYTF,TGTGCCAGCATGACACAGGGCGGCTACTATGGCTACACCTTC
TRBD1,TRBJ2-6,TRBV6-2/TRBV6-3,-,CASSGTGGSSGANVLTF,TGTGCCAGCAGTGGGACAGGGGGAAGCTCTGGGGCCAACGTCCTGACTTTC
-,TRBJ2-2,TRBV19,-,CASSTGSNTGELFF,TGTGCCAGTAGCACCGGGTCGAACACCGGGGAGCTGTTTTTT
TRBD1,TRBJ2-3,TRBV3-1/TRBV3-2,-,CASSGTWTGSTDTQYF,TGTGCCAGCAGCGGCACCTGGACAGGAAGCACAGATACGCAGTATTTT
TRBD1,TRBJ1-3,TRBV20-1,-,CSASQGAGNTIYF,TGCAGTGCTAGTCAGGGGGCTGGAAACACCATATATTTT
TRBD2,TRBJ2-1,TRBV7-8,-,CASSSLAGYFNEQFF,TGTGCCAGCAGCTCGCTAGCGGGATATTTCAATGAGCAGTTCTTC
TRBD1,TRBJ1-1,TRBV6-5,-,CASRQGQSGRAFF,TGTGCCAGCAGACAGGGACAGAGTGGGCGCGCTTTCTTT
-,TRBJ1-4,TRBV7-9,-,CASSSYTTNEKLFF,TGTGCCAGCAGCTCTTACACAACTAATGAAAAACTGTTTTTT
TRBD1,TRBJ2-2,TRBV19,-,CASSIRQGTSGELFF,TGTGCCAGTAGTATCCGACAGGGGACGTCCGGGGAGCTGTTTTTT
TRBD1,TRBJ2-7,TRBV29-1,-,CSVGGTGSSGEQYF,TGCAGCGTTGGCGGGACAGGGTCATCGGGGGAGCAGTACTTC
TRBD1,TRBJ1-4,TRBV6-5,-,CASSRDRGQEKLFF,TGTGCCAGCAGTAGGGACAGGGGGCAGGAAAAACTGTTTTTT
TRBD2,TRBJ2-3,TRBV28,-,CASSARLARLRDTQYF,TGTGCCAGCAGTGCTCGACTAGCGAGACTCCGGGATACGCAGTATTTT
TRBD1,TRBJ2-2,TRBV5-1,-,CASSLGGQGTGELFF,TGCGCCAGCAGCTTGGGGGGACAGGGCACCGGGGAGCTGTTTTTT
-,TRBJ1-6,TRBV28,-,CASYRARGSPLHF,TGTGCCAGCTACCGGGCCCGGGGTTCACCCCTCCACTTT
-,TRBJ1-3,TRBV29-1,-,CSVERQPRRTSSGNTIYF,TGCAGCGTTGAAAGACAACCCCGCCGGACAAGCTCTGGAAACACCATATATTTT
TRBD2,TRBJ2-5,TRBV3-1/TRBV3-2,once,CASSQAPSGPQTQYF,TGTGCCAGCAGCCAGGCTCCTAGCGGCCCCCAAACCCAGTACTTC
-,TRBJ1-1,TRBV7-9,-,CASSLLGRATEAFF,TGTGCCAGCAGCCTTCTCGGCAGGGCGACTGAAGCTTTCTTT
TRBD2,TRBJ2-5,TRBV10-3,-,CAISEWGTSGETQYF,TGTGCCATCAGTGAGTGGGGGACTAGCGGAGAGACCCAGTACTTC
-,TRBJ1-5,TRBV7-8,-,CASSRDRTAYSNQPQHF,TGTGCCAGCAGCAGAGACAGGACGGCCTATAGCAATCAGCCCCAGCATTTT
TRBD1,TRBJ1-6,TRBV7-6,few,CASSLHPAPGQGANSPLHF,TGTGCCAGCAGCTTACATCCCGCACCGGGACAGGGGGCCAATTCACCCCTCCACTTT
-,TRBJ1-2,TRBV2,-,CASSGQVPNYGYTF,TGTGCCAGCAGTGGGCAGGTACCGAACTATGGCTACACCTTC
-,TRBJ2-1,TRBV11-2,-,CASSLAGRRVEQFF,TGTGCCAGCAGCTTAGCCGGTCGGAGGGTTGAGCAGTTCTTC
-,TRBJ1-1,TRBV12-5,once,CASGLGWVGKANTEAFF,TGTGCTAGTGGTCTCGGGTGGGTCGGGAAGGCGAACACTGAAGCTTTCTTT
TRBD1,TRBJ2-5,TRBV7-2,-,CASSPYRGAGETQYF,TGTGCCAGCAGCCCCTACAGGGGGGCCGGGGAGACCCAGTACTTC
-,TRBJ2-6,TRBV19,-,CASLNQGSGANVLTF,TGTGCCAGCCTTAACCAGGGGTCTGGGGCCAACGTCCTGACTTTC
-,TRBJ1-1,TRBV12-3/TRBV12-4,-,CASRSRENTEAFF,TGTGCCAGCAGGAGCCGGGAGAACACTGAAGCTTTCTTT
-,TRBJ1-4,TRBV11-2,-,CASRDPRVANEKLFF,TGTGCCAGCAGGGACCCCAGGGTGGCTAATGAAAAACTGTTTTTT
-,TRBJ1-1,TRBV3-1/TRBV3-2,-,CASSRQGGGTEAFF,TGTGCCAGCAGCCGACAAGGGGGGGGCACTGAAGCTTTCTTT
TRBD1,TRBJ1-2,TRBV19,-,CASSLADRGYGYTF,TGTGCCAGTAGTTTGGCCGACAGGGGCTATGGCTACACCTTC
TRBD1,TRBJ1-6,TRBV6-5,few,CASRDTGVGSPLHF,TGTGCCAGCAGGGACACAGGGGTCGGTTCACCCCTCCACTTT
TRBD1,TRBJ1-1,TRBV18,-,CASSPPERTGKVNTEAFF,TGTGCCAGCTCACCACCCGAGAGGACAGGGAAGGTGAACACTGAAGCTTTCTTT
TRBD2,TRBJ2-7,TRBV6-2/TRBV6-3,-,CASSFFPSSGSLSYEQYF,TGTGCCAGCAGTTTCTTTCCGTCTAGCGGGAGTTTATCCTACGAGCAGTACTTC
TRBD1,TRBJ1-1,TRBV18,-,CASSLPLDRVTEAFF,TGTGCCAGCTCACTCCCGCTCGACAGGGTCACTGAAGCTTTCTTT
-,TRBJ1-1,TRBV4-1,-,CASSQDRYGVVEAFF,TGCGCCAGCAGCCAAGATCGGTACGGTGTCGTTGAAGCTTTCTTT